This TCR beta chain was sequenced in a study of blood T cell repertoires in COVID-19. Study-level background: PBMCs, B-cell-depleted T cells, or T cells were the source of the cDNA or gDNA that made up the material.

Recruited during active infection, patients (from Seattle) were subsequently followed longitudinally. Original analysis: Estimation of nucleated cell counts was performed using reference gene primer amplification. TCRdb keeps only in-frame clones here, not all; method: immunoSEQ multiplex PCR. That table is the source of V, J and clone size, and D and trimming were worked out from the DNA. This sample has nearly 200,000 clones, with 85% found just once. V was cut by 5 bases and J by 2 bases, with 6 bases left in between. This CDR3 region has 11 residues. The V gene's germline CDR1 is DFQATT and CDR2 SNEGSKA (reference sequence). Note on this clone: Different DNA sequences within this sample yield the same CDR3.

The rearrangement uses TRBV20-1 and TRBJ1-1; no clear D. This clonotype was sampled from a man in his sixties with COVID-19, enrolled during active disease. The sequencing sample was made of peripheral blood. CDR3 amino acids: CSAPRNTEAFF. CDR3 bases: TGCAGTGCTCCTCGTAACACTGAAGCTTTCTTT.